This T cell receptor beta chain emerged from a study of T cell responses to AZD1222 COVID-19 vaccine. The table came from immunoSEQ multiplex PCR; TCRdb's copy has only in-frame clones and leaves some out. Counted here are under 110,000 clones, roughly 90% occurring once; the ten biggest clones make up 16%. The length of the CDR3 is 12 residues. Looked up from germline, CDR1 is MNHEY and CDR2 is SVGAGI. This chain links TRBV6-5 with TRBJ2-3; 8 nucleotides line up with TRBD2. The material was peripheral blood, obtained on day 0 of AZD1222 vaccination. The TCR comes from an adult in good health. The CDR3 protein is CASGSGTDTQYF. CDR3 bases: TGTGCAAGCGGGAGCGGGACAGATACGCAGTATTTT.